The 12 T cell receptor beta chains in this list originate from one sample, sequenced in a study of CD8 T cells in ankylosing spondylitis. TCRdb passed the 5' RACE reads through MiXCR, listing each CDR3 protein once. The sample contains 240,000 or so distinct CDR3 sequences, roughly 10% of which appear only once. What was sequenced was blood, either unsorted or a sorted T cell fraction (not recorded which). The receptors come from a male donor with ankylosing spondylitis or in good health (not recorded which).

This clonotype came up many times. This chain connects TRBV5-1 to TRBJ1-6, with TRBD1 matching over 7 bases. The trim removed 4 bases at V and 10 bases at J, leaving 8 bases unmatched. The CDR3 totals 14 residues. CDR1 and CDR2 from the germline V gene are SGHRS and YFSETQ. CDR3 DNA: TGCGCCAGCAGCCAGGGACAGAGAGGATCACCCCTCCACTTT. Translating gives CASSQGQRGSPLHF.

This chain connects TRBV10-3 to TRBJ1-3; 9 bases line up with TRBD1. Per germline, CDR1 ENHRY and CDR2 SYGVKD. V shed 7 bases and J 1 base; nucleotides not matched to a gene: 8. The CDR3 extends over 16 amino acids. Written as DNA, the CDR3 is TGTGCCATCAAGACCCCGGGACAGGGATCTGGAAACACCATATATTTT. Encoded protein: CAIKTPGQGSGNTIYF.

This clonotype ranks as medium-sized. V is TRBV5-1 and J is TRBJ2-3; 9 bases map to TRBD2. Looked up from germline, CDR1 is SGHRS and CDR2 is YFSETQ. The trim removed 4 bases at V and 5 bases at J, leaving 11 bases unmatched. The CDR3 covers 16 residues. The CDR3 region has the DNA TGCGCCAGCAGCATTCTAGCGGGGCGCCCGGGAGATACGCAGTATTTT. Its protein product is CASSILAGRPGDTQYF.

This clonotype has a count of ten or more. The chain has TRBV10-3 and TRBJ2-7; 7 bases map to TRBD2. Germline V gene data show CDR1 as ENHRY and CDR2 as SYGVKD. V dropped 2 bases and J dropped 2; count of bases not matched to a gene: 9. The CDR3 is 16 amino acids. CDR3 sequence: CAISESGNLAAYEQYF. CDR3 coding DNA: TGTGCCATCAGTGAGAGCGGTAACCTAGCGGCCTACGAGCAGTACTTC.

This chain uses TRBV11-2 with TRBJ2-5; D tentatively reads TRBD1 or TRBD2 (5 bases each). Germline V lookup: CDR1 SGHAT, CDR2 FQNNGV. The CDR3 is 15 amino acids. V gave up 5 bases and J gave up 5 bases, with 18 bases separating them. In nucleotides, the CDR3 is TGTGCCAGCAGCCTCATCAGGGACCGAGGGGAGACCCAGTACTTC. The encoded protein is CASSLIRDRGETQYF.

This rearrangement joins TRBV5-1 to TRBJ2-7; TRBD1 matches at 7 bases. With V trimmed by 4 bases and J by 3 bases, 16 bases remained unmatched. Germline loops: CDR1 SGHRS, CDR2 YFSETQ. CDR3 length: 17 amino acids. CDR3 DNA: TGCGCCAGCAGCGGAACCGGGACAGCCGGTGGATACTACGAGCAGTACTTC. Translation: CASSGTGTAGGYYEQYF.

This chain uses TRBV3-1 with TRBJ2-3; 10 positions agree with TRBD2. The CDR3 runs to 16 residues. Trimming cost V 3 bases and J 4 bases; bases outside gene matches: 7. The V gene's germline CDR1 is LGHDT and CDR2 YNNKEL (reference sequence). In DNA form, the CDR3 reads TGTGCCAGCAGCCACGGTGCTAGCGGGAGTTCAGATACGCAGTATTTT. Translated: CASSHGASGSSDTQYF.

This clonotype was counted ten times or more. The chain joins TRBV5-1 to TRBJ1-1; D is ambiguous. The germline gives CDR1 SGHRS, CDR2 YFSETQ. The CDR3 sequence is 13 residues long. Between the trimmed V and J ends, which lost 7 bases and 0 bases, there was a span of 10 bases. CDR3 nucleotides: TGCGCCAGCGGACTCGGTATGAACACTGAAGCTTTCTTT. It codes for CASGLGMNTEAFF.

The rearrangement joins TRBV7-9 to TRBJ2-5; weak D call: TRBD2 (6 bases). Trimming cost V 8 bases and J 5 bases, with 15 bases left between them. CDR3 length: 13 residues. CDR1 is SEHNR, CDR2 FQNEAQ, per germline (reference sequence). CDR3 in DNA: TGTGCCAGCCACAGCGGGCGGCAGGAGACCCAGTACTTC. Translating gives CASHSGRQETQYF.

In its sample, this clonotype was seen many times. Germline is not matched at one junction end, which may reflect a read error. The J gene is TRBJ2-7, the V gene TRBV10-3; D unclear. This CDR3 has 11 amino acids. Germline CDR1 ENHRY, CDR2 SYGVKD. CDR3 in DNA: TGTGCCACCAGTCGACGGGACGAGCAGTACTTC. This sequence encodes CATSRRDEQYF.

This clonotype was seen at least ten times. This chain links TRBV7-8 with TRBJ2-3; D is ambiguous. The CDR3 length is 17 residues. Trimming removed 1 base from V and 3 bases from J, with 17 bases in between. Germline V gene sequence: CDR1 SGHVS, CDR2 FQNEAQ. The CDR3 spells CASSLVSWRRYTDTQYF. The CDR3, as DNA: TGTGCCAGCAGCTTAGTTTCCTGGCGGAGATATACAGATACGCAGTATTTT.

A remark on this clonotype: A single base separates this from a much larger clone, so it may be a read error. The rearrangement uses TRBV6-1 and TRBJ2-1; 9 bases align to TRBD2. CDR3 length equals 15 residues. The germline CDR1 and CDR2 sequences are MNHNS and SASEGT. The CDR3 bases are TGTGTCAGCATATCTCTGGCGGGGGGGCCCAATGAGCAGTTCTTC. It encodes CVSISLAGGPNEQFF.